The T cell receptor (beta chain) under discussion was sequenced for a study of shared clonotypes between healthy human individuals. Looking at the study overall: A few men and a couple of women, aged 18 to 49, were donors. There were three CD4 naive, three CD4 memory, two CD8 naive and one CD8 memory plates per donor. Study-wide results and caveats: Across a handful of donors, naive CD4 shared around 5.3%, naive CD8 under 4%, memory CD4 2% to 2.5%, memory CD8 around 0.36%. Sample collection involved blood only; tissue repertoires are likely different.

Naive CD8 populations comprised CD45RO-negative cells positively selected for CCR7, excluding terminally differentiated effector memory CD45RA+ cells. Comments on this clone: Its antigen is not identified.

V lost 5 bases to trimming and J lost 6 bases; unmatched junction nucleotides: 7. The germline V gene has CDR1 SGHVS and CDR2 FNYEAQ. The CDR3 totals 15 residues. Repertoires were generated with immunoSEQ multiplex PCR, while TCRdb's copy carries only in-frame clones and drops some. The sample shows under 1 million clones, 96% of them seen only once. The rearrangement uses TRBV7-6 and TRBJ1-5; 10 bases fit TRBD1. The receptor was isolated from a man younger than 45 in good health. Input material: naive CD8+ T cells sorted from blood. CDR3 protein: CASSPRQGAGQPQHF. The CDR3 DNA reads TGTGCCAGCAGCCCTCGACAGGGGGCGGGTCAGCCCCAGCATTTT.